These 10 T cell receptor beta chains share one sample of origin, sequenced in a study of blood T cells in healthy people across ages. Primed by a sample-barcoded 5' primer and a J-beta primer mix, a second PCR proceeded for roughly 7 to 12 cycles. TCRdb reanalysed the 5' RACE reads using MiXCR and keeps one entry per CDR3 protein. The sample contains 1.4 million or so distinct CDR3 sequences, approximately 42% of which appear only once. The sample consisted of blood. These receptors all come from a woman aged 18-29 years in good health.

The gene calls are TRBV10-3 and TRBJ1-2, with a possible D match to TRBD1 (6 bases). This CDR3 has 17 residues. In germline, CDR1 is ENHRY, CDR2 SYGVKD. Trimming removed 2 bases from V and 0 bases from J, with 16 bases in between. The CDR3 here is CAISELKQGLANYGYTF. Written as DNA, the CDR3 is TGTGCCATCAGTGAGCTAAAACAGGGTCTAGCTAACTATGGCTACACCTTC.

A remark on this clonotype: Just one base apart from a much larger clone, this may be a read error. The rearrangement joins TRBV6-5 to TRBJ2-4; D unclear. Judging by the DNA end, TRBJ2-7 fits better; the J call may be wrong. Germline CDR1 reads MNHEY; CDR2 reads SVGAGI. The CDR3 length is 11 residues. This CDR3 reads CTSSYSSEQYF. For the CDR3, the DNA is TGTACCAGCAGTTACTCGTCCGAGCAGTACTTC.

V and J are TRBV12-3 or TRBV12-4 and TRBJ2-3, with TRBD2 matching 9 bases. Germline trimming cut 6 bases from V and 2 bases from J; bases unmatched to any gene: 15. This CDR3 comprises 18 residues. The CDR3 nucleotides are TGTGCCAGCAGACCTACGTTGGAGCGGGGGGCCTACACAGATACGCAGTATTTT. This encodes CASRPTLERGAYTDTQYF.

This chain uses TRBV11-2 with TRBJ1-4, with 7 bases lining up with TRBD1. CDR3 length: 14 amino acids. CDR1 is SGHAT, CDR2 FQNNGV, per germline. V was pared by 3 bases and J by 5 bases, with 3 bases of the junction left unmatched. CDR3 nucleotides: TGTGCCAGCAGCTTGGACAGGCGGAATGAAAAACTGTTTTTT. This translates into CASSLDRRNEKLFF. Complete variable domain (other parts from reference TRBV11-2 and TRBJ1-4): EAGVAQSPRYKIIEKRQSVAFWCNPISGHATLYWYQQILGQGPKLLIQFQNNGVVDDSQLPKDRFSAERLKGVDSTLKIQPAKLEDSAVYLCASSLDRRNEKLFFGSGTQLSVL.

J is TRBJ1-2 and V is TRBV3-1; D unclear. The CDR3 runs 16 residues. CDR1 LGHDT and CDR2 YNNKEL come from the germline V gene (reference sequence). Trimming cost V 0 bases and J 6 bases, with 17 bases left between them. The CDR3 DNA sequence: TGTGCCAGCAGCCAAGATTCTTTTTTGGCAGACGATGGCTACACCTTC. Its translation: CASSQDSFLADDGYTF. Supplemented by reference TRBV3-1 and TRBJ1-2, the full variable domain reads DTAVSQTPKYLVTQMGNDKSIKCEQNLGHDTMYWYKQDSKKFLKIMFSYNNKELIINETVPNRFSPKSPDKAHLNLHINSLELGDSAVYFCASSQDSFLADDGYTFGSGTRLTVV.

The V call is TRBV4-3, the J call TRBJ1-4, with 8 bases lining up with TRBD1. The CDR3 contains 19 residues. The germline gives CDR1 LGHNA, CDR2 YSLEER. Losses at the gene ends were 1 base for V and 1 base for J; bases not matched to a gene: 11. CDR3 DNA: TGCGCCAGCAGCCAAGGCCTCACAGGGGGATGGGAAACTAATGAAAAACTGTTTTTT. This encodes CASSQGLTGGWETNEKLFF.

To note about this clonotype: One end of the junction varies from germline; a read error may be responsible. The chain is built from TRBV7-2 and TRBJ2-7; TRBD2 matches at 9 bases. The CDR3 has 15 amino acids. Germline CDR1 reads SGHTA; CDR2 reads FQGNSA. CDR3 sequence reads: CAGSSLGLAGYEQYF. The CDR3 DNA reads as TGTGCCGGCAGCTCATTGGGACTAGCCGGATACGAGCAGTACTTC.

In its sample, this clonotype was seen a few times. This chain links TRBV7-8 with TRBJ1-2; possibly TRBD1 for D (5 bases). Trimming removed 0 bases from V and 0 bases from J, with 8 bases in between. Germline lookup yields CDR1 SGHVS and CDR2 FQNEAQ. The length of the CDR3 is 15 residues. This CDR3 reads CASSLAGVSNYGYTF. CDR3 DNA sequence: TGTGCCAGCAGCTTAGCAGGGGTCTCTAACTATGGCTACACCTTC.

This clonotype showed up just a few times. The CDR3 protein is CASSLDRTSSSYNSPLHF. CDR3 DNA: TGTGCCAGCAGCTTAGATCGCACTTCCAGCTCCTATAATTCACCCCTCCACTTT. The genes are TRBV11-2 and TRBJ1-6; no clear D gene. Trimming took off 0 bases at V and 0 bases at J, with 12 bases between the two ends. CDR3 length equals 18 residues. The germline gives CDR1 SGHAT, CDR2 FQNNGV. Looking up the rest from reference TRBV11-2 and TRBJ1-6 gives the full variable domain: EAGVAQSPRYKIIEKRQSVAFWCNPISGHATLYWYQQILGQGPKLLIQFQNNGVVDDSQLPKDRFSAERLKGVDSTLKIQPAKLEDSAVYLCASSLDRTSSSYNSPLHFGNGTRLTVT.

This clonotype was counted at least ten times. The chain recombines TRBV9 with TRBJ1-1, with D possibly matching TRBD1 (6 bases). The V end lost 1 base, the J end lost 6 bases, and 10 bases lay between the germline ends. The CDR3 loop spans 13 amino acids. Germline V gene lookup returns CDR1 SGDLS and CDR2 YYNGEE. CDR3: CASSVTRGSEAFF. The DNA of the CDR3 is TGTGCCAGCAGCGTAACCAGGGGCTCTGAAGCTTTCTTT.